This T cell receptor (beta chain) is from a study of vaccination and CD4 T cells after COVID-19 (dated by TCRdb to the early 2020s). Regarding the research as a whole: Every convalescent patient had a positive nasal swab PCR test for SARS-CoV-2, with mild disease in 8 to 10 patients and severe disease in one. Post-COVID blood samples were collected from convalescent patients a median of approximately 93 days after diagnosis, with a range of roughly 35 to 180 days. The spike-specific CD4+ TCR repertoire was compared before and after mRNA vaccination in about nine COVID-19 convalescent patients and several infection-naive healthy vaccine recipients. For a few convalescent patients, samples were collected at an early post-vaccination timepoint (day 14) as well as at a late post-vaccination timepoint (days 161 to 241). Each participant got two doses of either the Pfizer-BioNTech BNT162b2 vaccine (n=8) or the Moderna mRNA-1273 vaccine (n=2). Overlapping spike peptide pools from SARS-CoV-2 and from the common cold coronaviruses HCoV-NL63, HCoV-OC43 and HCoV-229E were used as culture stimuli. The convalescent cohort included six males and four females, with two Hispanic individuals, seven Caucasians, two Asians and one multiracial person. Post-vaccine blood samples were taken a median of roughly 72 days after the second vaccine dose, with a range of roughly 13 to 250 days. Control cultures received a CEFX viral epitope pool as the positive control, an HIV-1 Nef peptide pool as the negative control, or no peptide. The paper as a whole reports these results and caveats: Although the median number of SARS-CoV-2-reactive clonotypes went up from 21 after infection to 35 to 40 after vaccination, the increase was not significant. In convalescent patients, a median 86.3% of post-vaccine SARS-CoV-2-reactive clones were detected only after vaccination, and vaccine-specific priming was suggested by this finding. Nearly all vaccine-specific clones in convalescent patients (304 of 307) were mono-reactive for SARS-CoV-2 spike rather than cross-reactive with common cold coronaviruses. Only a relatively small number of convalescent patients were included in the study, and early timepoints following natural infection were not analyzed.

V is shortened by 6 bases, J by 10 bases, and the region joining them spans 16 bases. As encoded in the germline V gene, CDR1 is MNHNS while CDR2 is SASEGT. From its cysteine to its phenylalanine, the CDR3 spans 13 amino acids. This entry keeps only the CDR3 DNA: 39 bases, framed from base 1. The library was prepared using PCR. At the Johns Hopkins FTIC core, DNA from the cultured CD4+ T cells underwent TCR sequencing with the Oncomine TCR Beta short-read assay. Genomic DNA was extracted from the cultured CD4+ T cells with the QIAamp micro DNA kit. Oncomine TCR Beta libraries from cultured CD4+ T cells were pooled with unique dual indexes and sequenced on an Illumina iSeq 100. The authors' analysis ran thus. Non-productive sequences were removed, and CDR3s not starting with C, not ending with F or W, or shorter than 7 amino acids were discarded. The MANAFEST web application identified antigen-specific clonotypes by comparing peptide-stimulated wells against reference wells and other culture wells. For a clone to be called positive, the clone needed an FDR below 0.05, an odds ratio above 5, and a productive frequency above 0.1% in at least two of three replicate wells. Cross-reactive clonotypes were defined as significantly expanded in both SARS-CoV-2 spike wells and at least one common cold coronavirus spike condition. CDR3 homology was assessed with Levenshtein distances (stringdist) and unrooted phylogenetic trees (ape) in R version 3.6.1. Using fastp trimming at Q25 and MiXCR clonotype assembly, TCRdb reanalyzed the public sequencing data and kept in-frame beta chains. Under each unique CDR3 protein, matching rows form one entry showing the most common genes and DNA. The V and J calls were not made by the authors but by TCRdb's processing. The sample records under 30,000 distinct CDR3 sequences, roughly 34% of which are singletons. About 3.4% of the sample comes from the top ten.

In the paper's terms, the time point label means: late sampling 161 to 241 days after vaccination in a few convalescent patients. This sample's treatment or condition label indicates: 10-day PBMC culture with coronavirus spike peptide pools or control peptides (ViraFEST assay). To expand antigen-specific T cells with peptide pools and then pick out the expanded clonotypes through TCR sequencing, the study relied on the ViraFEST assay. Positive SARS-CoV-2 PCR tests in the convalescent patients dated from March to December 2020, before Alpha, Beta and Delta variants emerged in the United States. PBMCs were cultured at 1.5 million to 2 million per well in IMDM supplemented with about 5% human AB serum and 8.5 to 10 IU/ml IL-2, with roughly 9.5 ug/ml peptide pools added. Half of the culture medium was replaced with fresh IL-2-containing medium on days 3 and 7. After around 11 days of culture, CD4+ T cells were isolated by negative selection using the EasySep CD4+ T cell isolation kit. PBMCs were separated from whole blood using Ficoll-Paque Plus gradient centrifugation and then either used fresh or cryopreserved at -140C. Each culture condition was generally run in triplicate wells.

Concerning this clonotype itself: The specificity of this receptor is unknown. No base-level quality is on record; no much larger clone is a single base apart.

This sequence uses TRBV6-1 and TRBJ2-1, with TRBD1 tentatively as D gene (5 bases match). The sample was CD4+ T cells from blood, cultured in vitro, taken about 7 months after SARS-CoV-2 vaccination. The sequence was obtained from a human donor who had recovered from COVID-19. This receptor has the CDR3 CASRLLTGSEQFF. The nucleotides read TGTGCCAGCAGACTCTTAACAGGAAGCGAGCAGTTCTTC.